This is a list of T cell receptor beta chains from one sample in a study of PD-L1 blockade in urothelial cancer. Profiled with immunoSEQ multiplex PCR; TCRdb holds only in-frame clones, not every one. This table has some 50,000 clones, 70% to 90% appearing once. Sequenced material: PBMCs, taken around atezolizumab (anti-PD-L1) treatment. These TCRs come from an older woman with urothelial cancer. Each CDR3 is given with its conserved first and last residue. D genes are given only for firm matches. Not every row has a clone size; where given, it reads once, few, many or a size class.

CASSAGGLAYAEQYF,TGTGCCAGCAGCGCCGGAGGGCTAGCCTACGCAGAGCAGTACTTC,TRBJ2-7,-,-,TRBV9
CASSYEQGWDTGELFF,TGTGCCAGCAGCTACGAACAGGGGTGGGACACCGGGGAGCTGTTTTTT,TRBJ2-2,-,TRBD1,TRBV11-3
CASSGVRANSPLHF,TGTGCCAGCAGTGGGGTCAGGGCTAATTCACCCCTCCACTTT,TRBJ1-6,-,-,TRBV5-6
CASSLVGTSSEQYF,TGCGCCAGCAGCCTCGTAGGGACTAGCAGCGAGCAGTACTTC,TRBJ2-7,-,TRBD2,TRBV4-3
CASSLGQLNQPQHF,TGTGCCAGCAGCTTAGGACAGCTAAATCAGCCCCAGCATTTT,TRBJ1-5,once,-,TRBV7-8
CASSLSQGAGGYTF,TGCGCCAGCAGCTTAAGTCAGGGGGCTGGTGGCTACACCTTC,TRBJ1-2,-,TRBD1,TRBV5-1
CASSSSRDRNTEAFF,TGTGCCAGCAGCTCGTCCCGGGACAGGAACACTGAAGCTTTCTTT,TRBJ1-1,-,TRBD1,TRBV11-3
CASSLSAGTNGPGQYF,TGTGCCAGCAGCTTATCGGCAGGGACAAACGGACCCGGGCAGTACTTC,TRBJ2-7,-,-,TRBV7-8
CASSLGQGWETQYF,TGTGCCAGCAGCTTAGGACAGGGCTGGGAGACCCAGTACTTC,TRBJ2-5,-,TRBD1,TRBV5-5
CASRRDSSYNEQFF,TGTGCCAGCAGGCGGGATAGCTCCTACAATGAGCAGTTCTTC,TRBJ2-1,few,-,TRBV6-4
CASSSATGGGYEQYF,TGTGCCAGCAGCTCCGCCACAGGGGGTGGGTACGAGCAGTACTTC,TRBJ2-7,-,TRBD1,TRBV7-9
CSATDGNGYTF,TGCAGTGCGACCGACGGGAACGGCTACACCTTC,TRBJ1-2,-,-,TRBV20-1
CASSLWTGGAGGEAFF,TGTGCCAGCAGTCTTTGGACAGGGGGCGCCGGGGGGGAAGCTTTCTTT,TRBJ1-1,-,TRBD1,TRBV28
CASSFRSDRGGYEQYF,TGTGCCAGCAGCTTTCGGTCGGACAGGGGGGGCTACGAGCAGTACTTC,TRBJ2-7,-,TRBD1,TRBV5-8
CASSPGQQRKQFF,TGTGCCAGCAGCCCGGGACAGCAGAGAAAGCAGTTCTTC,TRBJ2-1,-,TRBD1,TRBV7-2
CATRLGPNTGELFF,TGTGCCACCCGACTAGGACCGAACACCGGGGAGCTGTTTTTT,TRBJ2-2,-,-,TRBV6-1
CASSLSTGGVDTQYF,TGTGCCAGCAGTTTGTCGACAGGGGGGGTTGATACGCAGTATTTT,TRBJ2-3,once,TRBD1,TRBV28
CSGEGQWGTEAFF,TGCAGCGGGGAAGGACAGTGGGGCACTGAAGCTTTCTTT,TRBJ1-1,few,-,TRBV29-1
CASSARGLAVNTGELFF,TGTGCCAGCAGTGCCAGGGGACTAGCGGTAAACACCGGGGAGCTGTTTTTT,TRBJ2-2,-,TRBD2,TRBV6-1
CATSRVGSLDEQYF,TGTGCCACCAGCAGAGTTGGTAGCTTAGACGAGCAGTACTTC,TRBJ2-7,-,-,TRBV15
CASSRSGLNTEAFF,TGTGCCAGCAGCCGGTCAGGGCTAAACACTGAAGCTTTCTTT,TRBJ1-1,-,-,TRBV6-5
CASSPWDRLTDTQYF,TGTGCCAGCAGTCCGTGGGACAGACTCACAGATACGCAGTATTTT,TRBJ2-3,-,TRBD1,TRBV27
CASSLGIAGSYNEQFF,TGTGCCAGCAGCCTCGGGATAGCGGGGTCCTACAATGAGCAGTTCTTC,TRBJ2-1,-,TRBD2,TRBV5-8
CASSLNNEQFF,TGTGCCAGCAGCCTAAACAATGAGCAGTTCTTC,TRBJ2-1,-,-,TRBV9
CASSSLSPGLAGGSRDEQFF,TGTGCCAGCAGTTCACTATCCCCGGGACTAGCGGGAGGTTCAAGGGATGAGCAGTTCTTC,TRBJ2-1,-,TRBD2,TRBV28
CASSPPRDRGLGTEAFF,TGTGCCAGCTCACCACCGAGAGACAGGGGGCTCGGAACTGAAGCTTTCTTT,TRBJ1-1,-,TRBD1,TRBV18
CASSGGLGGGGYTF,TGTGCCAGCAGCGGGGGATTGGGGGGGGGTGGCTACACCTTC,TRBJ1-2,-,-,TRBV7-2
CASRDGTSGTVKNIQYF,TGTGCCAGCAGGGATGGGACTAGCGGGACAGTCAAAAACATTCAGTACTTC,TRBJ2-4,-,TRBD2,TRBV2
CASSVAAGVDTQYF,TGTGCCAGCAGCGTAGCGGCGGGAGTGGATACGCAGTATTTT,TRBJ2-3,-,TRBD2,TRBV9
CASSTRDTYGYTF,TGTGCCAGTAGTACACGGGACACCTATGGCTACACCTTC,TRBJ1-2,-,-,TRBV19
CASSPGGTIFSNEKLFF,TGTGCCAGCAGTCCCGGGGGTACGATCTTTTCTAATGAAAAACTGTTTTTT,TRBJ1-4,-,-,TRBV27
CASSESLGQSTYGYTF,TGTGCCAGCAGTGAATCGCTGGGACAGAGTACCTATGGCTACACCTTC,TRBJ1-2,-,TRBD1,TRBV6-1
CASSLDRRDEQFF,TGTGCCAGCAGCCTAGACCGGAGGGATGAGCAGTTCTTC,TRBJ2-1,-,-,TRBV7-3
CASSQQSNTYEQYF,TGCGCCAGCAGTCAACAGTCTAACACCTACGAGCAGTACTTC,TRBJ2-7,-,-,TRBV10-1
CASSMGGQTPNYGYTF,TGTGCCAGTAGTATGGGGGGACAGACCCCTAACTATGGCTACACCTTC,TRBJ1-2,-,TRBD1,TRBV19
CASSEARSEQFF,TGTGCCAGCAGTGAAGCCCGCAGTGAGCAGTTCTTC,TRBJ2-1,-,-,TRBV2
CASSGRLTGAGEAFF,TGTGCCAGCAGCGGAAGACTTACAGGGGCTGGAGAAGCTTTCTTT,TRBJ1-1,-,TRBD1,TRBV6-6
CASSSTGTGKIEQYF,TGTGCCAGCAGCTCCACCGGGACAGGGAAGATCGAGCAGTACTTC,TRBJ2-7,-,TRBD1,TRBV7-2
CASSLAFLAGNNEQFF,TGCGCCAGCAGCTTGGCTTTCCTAGCGGGAAACAATGAGCAGTTCTTC,TRBJ2-1,-,TRBD2,TRBV5-1
CASSLTHGPGELFF,TGCGCCAGCAGCTTGACACATGGGCCCGGGGAGCTGTTTTTT,TRBJ2-2,-,-,TRBV5-1
CASSLDPGGQETQYF,TGTGCCAGCAGCTTAGATCCAGGGGGCCAAGAGACCCAGTACTTC,TRBJ2-5,-,TRBD1,TRBV7-6
CASSLRQKSSYNEQFF,TGTGCCAGCAGCCTTCGACAGAAGAGCTCCTACAATGAGCAGTTCTTC,TRBJ2-1,-,-,TRBV7-3
CASSQDRANQPQHF,TGTGCCAGCAGCCAGGACAGGGCTAATCAGCCCCAGCATTTT,TRBJ1-5,once,TRBD1,TRBV4-2
CASSYAGSNTEAFF,TGTGCCAGCAGTTATGCGGGTTCGAACACTGAAGCTTTCTTT,TRBJ1-1,-,-,TRBV27
CASSLTRTGRSGYTF,TGTGCCAGCAGCTTAACTCGGACAGGGAGAAGTGGCTACACCTTC,TRBJ1-2,-,TRBD1,TRBV11-3
CASSIGQGRIRNQETQYF,TGTGCCAGTAGTATAGGACAGGGGCGGATTAGGAACCAAGAGACCCAGTACTTC,TRBJ2-5,-,TRBD1,TRBV19
CASQYERSSYEQYF,TGTGCCAGCCAATACGAGCGGAGCTCCTACGAGCAGTACTTC,TRBJ2-7,-,-,TRBV6-5
CASISQHSPPYEQYF,TGTGCCAGCATCTCACAGCATTCACCTCCCTACGAGCAGTACTTC,TRBJ2-7,-,-,TRBV6-6
CASSQDVVAGGLTDTQYF,TGCGCCAGCAGCCAAGATGTTGTAGCGGGGGGGCTCACAGATACGCAGTATTTT,TRBJ2-3,-,TRBD2,TRBV4-3